A selection of T cell receptor beta chains follows, all from one sample in a study of shared clonotypes between healthy human individuals. Assay: immunoSEQ multiplex PCR; the TCRdb copy retains only in-frame clones and omits some. The sample contains more than 450,000 clones, around 74% of which appear only once. The source material was PBMCs. These TCRs come from a woman aged 40 to 55 in good health. Some clones in this sample may be carry-over from other donors' samples. CDR3s include the opening cysteine and the closing phenylalanine or tryptophan. A D gene is named only where the DNA matches it firmly. Some rows mark clone size as missing; the rest say once, few, many or name a class of expanded clone.

clone size | J gene | V gene | D gene | CDR3 protein | CDR3 DNA
NA | TRBJ2-5 | TRBV5-6 | NA | CASSLLRGYRETQYF | TGTGCCAGCAGCTTGTTAAGGGGGTACCGAGAGACCCAGTACTTC
NA | TRBJ1-3 | TRBV30 | NA | CAWRSLQGGGNTIYF | TGTGCCTGGAGGAGTTTACAGGGAGGAGGAAACACCATATATTTT
NA | TRBJ2-7 | TRBV25-1 | TRBD2 | CASSEPGTSYEQYF | TGTGCCAGCAGTGAACCCGGGACTAGCTACGAGCAGTACTTC
once | TRBJ1-2 | TRBV28 | NA | CASSPTGYGYTF | TGTGCCAGCAGCCCCACAGGGTATGGCTACACCTTC
NA | TRBJ2-7 | TRBV19 | TRBD1 | CASSIFGQESYEQYF | TGTGCCAGTAGTATTTTCGGACAGGAGTCCTACGAGCAGTACTTC
NA | TRBJ1-5 | TRBV11-2 | NA | CASSSTRGQPQHF | TGTGCCAGCAGCTCCACCCGCGGTCAGCCCCAGCATTTT
once | TRBJ1-4 | TRBV19 | TRBD1 | CASSIGQAKEKLFF | TGTGCCAGTAGTATCGGACAGGCGAAGGAAAAACTGTTTTTT
NA | TRBJ1-1 | TRBV2 | NA | CASGGWATFGTEAFF | TGTGCCAGCGGGGGCTGGGCCACATTTGGCACTGAAGCTTTCTTT
NA | TRBJ2-6 | TRBV11-2 | NA | CASNRQAAGVLTF | TGTGCCAGCAACAGACAAGCCGCCGGGGTCCTGACTTTC
NA | TRBJ2-7 | TRBV7-6 | TRBD1 | CASSTNPTGDEQYF | TGTGCCAGCAGTACAAACCCGACAGGGGACGAGCAGTACTTC
many | TRBJ2-6 | TRBV10-3 | NA | CAILPSSGANVLTF | TGTGCCATTTTACCGAGCTCTGGGGCCAACGTCCTGACTTTC
NA | TRBJ2-3 | TRBV5-4 | TRBD2 | CASSLTAGGNTDTQYF | TGTGCCAGCAGCTTAACAGCGGGAGGGAACACAGATACGCAGTATTTT
NA | TRBJ1-3 | TRBV28 | NA | CASSLWGPGNTIYF | TGTGCCAGCAGTTTATGGGGGCCTGGAAACACCATATATTTT
few | TRBJ1-1 | TRBV5-1 | NA | CASRTGADTEAFF | TGCGCCAGCAGAACCGGGGCGGACACTGAAGCTTTCTTT
NA | TRBJ1-3 | TRBV14 | NA | CASSQDWGLGNTIYF | TGTGCCAGCAGCCAAGACTGGGGACTTGGAAACACCATATATTTT
NA | TRBJ1-2 | TRBV9 | NA | CASSVVDAYGYTF | TGTGCCAGCAGCGTAGTTGACGCATATGGCTACACCTTC
NA | TRBJ2-7 | TRBV6-1 | NA | CASSESRGSYEQYF | TGTGCCAGCAGTGAGTCCAGGGGTTCCTACGAGCAGTACTTC
NA | TRBJ2-2 | TRBV19 | NA | CASSNRATGELFF | TGTGCCAGTAGTAACAGGGCCACCGGGGAGCTGTTTTTT
few | TRBJ2-1 | TRBV7-2 | TRBD2 | CASSLAVAGASYNEQFF | TGTGCCAGCAGCTTAGCTGTAGCGGGAGCCTCCTACAATGAGCAGTTCTTC
NA | TRBJ2-5 | TRBV6-5 | NA | CASSYLDRVETQYF | TGTGCCAGCAGTTACCTCGACCGGGTTGAGACCCAGTACTTC
NA | TRBJ1-1 | TRBV21-1 | NA | CASSGDRNTEAFF | TGTGCCAGCAGTGGGGACAGGAACACTGAAGCTTTCTTT
NA | TRBJ1-3 | TRBV5-1 | TRBD1 | CASSFGTGGPSGNTIYF | TGCGCCAGCAGCTTCGGGACAGGGGGCCCCTCTGGAAACACCATATATTTT